Included here is one T cell receptor beta chain sequence, with context. Its target is unknown. This CDR3 contains 13 residues. The ends were cut back, 4 bases at V and 2 bases at J, with 8 bases in the middle. Germline CDR1 reads LGHNA; CDR2 reads YSLEER. Only in-frame clones appear in the TCRdb table, and some are missing; sequencing was by immunoSEQ multiplex PCR. The repertoire holds about 180,000 clones, with approximately 80% as singletons. These data come from a study of cytotoxic CD8 clonotypes in ibrutinib-treated CLL. Study results and caveats: The clonality went up when patients responded to ibrutinib and dropped back toward baseline at progression.

The sequencing used PBMCs, collected after 24 months of ibrutinib treatment. This rearrangement joins TRBV4-3 to TRBJ2-5; a possible D gene is TRBD1 (5 bases). This clonotype was sampled from a human donor with chronic lymphocytic leukemia. CDR3 sequence: CASSPRVQETQYF. The CDR3 DNA follows: TGCGCCAGCAGCCCCAGGGTACAAGAGACCCAGTACTTC.